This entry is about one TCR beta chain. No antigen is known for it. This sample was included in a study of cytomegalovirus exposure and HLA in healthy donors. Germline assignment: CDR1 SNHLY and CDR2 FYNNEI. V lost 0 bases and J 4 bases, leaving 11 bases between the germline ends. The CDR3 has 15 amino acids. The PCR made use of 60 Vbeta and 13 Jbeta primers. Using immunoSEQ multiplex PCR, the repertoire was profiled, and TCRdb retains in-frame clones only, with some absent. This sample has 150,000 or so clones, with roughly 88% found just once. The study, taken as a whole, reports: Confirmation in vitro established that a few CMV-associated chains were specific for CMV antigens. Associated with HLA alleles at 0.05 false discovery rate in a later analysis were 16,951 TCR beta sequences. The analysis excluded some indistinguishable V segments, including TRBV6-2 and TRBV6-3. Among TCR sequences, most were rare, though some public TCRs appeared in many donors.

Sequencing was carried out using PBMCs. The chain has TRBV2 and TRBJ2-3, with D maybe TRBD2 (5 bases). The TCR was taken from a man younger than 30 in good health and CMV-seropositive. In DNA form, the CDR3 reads TGTGCCAGCAGTGAAGCACCGGGGAGCGCAGATACGCAGTATTTT. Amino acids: CASSEAPGSADTQYF.